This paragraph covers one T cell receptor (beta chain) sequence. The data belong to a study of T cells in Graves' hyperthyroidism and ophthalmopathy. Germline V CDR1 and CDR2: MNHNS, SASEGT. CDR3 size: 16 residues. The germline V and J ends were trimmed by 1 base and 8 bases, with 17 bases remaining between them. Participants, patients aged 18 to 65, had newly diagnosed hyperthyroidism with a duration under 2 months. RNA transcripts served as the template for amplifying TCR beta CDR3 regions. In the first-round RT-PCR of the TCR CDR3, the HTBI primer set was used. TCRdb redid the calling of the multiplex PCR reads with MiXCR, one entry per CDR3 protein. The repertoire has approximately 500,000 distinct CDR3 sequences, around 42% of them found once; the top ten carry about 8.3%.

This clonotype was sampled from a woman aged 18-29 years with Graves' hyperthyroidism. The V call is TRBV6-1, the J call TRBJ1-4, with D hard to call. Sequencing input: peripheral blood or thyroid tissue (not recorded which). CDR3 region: CASSEGTSGKGEKLFF. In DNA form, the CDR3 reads TGTGCCAGCAGTGAAGGGACTAGCGGGAAGGGCGAAAAACTGTTTTTT.